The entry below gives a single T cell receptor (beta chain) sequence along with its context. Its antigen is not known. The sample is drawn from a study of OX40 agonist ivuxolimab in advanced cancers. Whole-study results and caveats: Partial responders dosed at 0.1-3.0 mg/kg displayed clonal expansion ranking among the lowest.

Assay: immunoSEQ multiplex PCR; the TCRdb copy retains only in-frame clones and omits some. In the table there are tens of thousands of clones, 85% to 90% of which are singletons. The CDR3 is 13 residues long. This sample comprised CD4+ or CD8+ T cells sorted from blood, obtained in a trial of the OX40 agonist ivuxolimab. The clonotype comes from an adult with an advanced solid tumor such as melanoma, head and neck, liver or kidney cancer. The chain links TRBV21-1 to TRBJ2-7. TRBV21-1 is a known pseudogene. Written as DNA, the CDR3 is TGTGCCAGCAGCAAAGCCCCCCCGGCCGAGCAGTACTTC. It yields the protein CASSKAPPAEQYF.